Listed below are T cell receptor beta chains from one sample, sequenced in a study of T-cell memory formation after mild COVID-19. TCRdb redid the calling of the 5' RACE reads with MiXCR, one entry per CDR3 protein. Among about 140,000 distinct CDR3 sequences listed, approximately 14% were seen once. Source material: PBMCs or a T cell subset sorted from them (not recorded which). The source is an adult woman who had mild COVID-19 (a few samples of this study predate the infection). Cell type and time point are not known. The CDR3 runs from the conserved cysteine through the conserved F or W. The D gene is left open where the match is weak. Only some rows state a clone size, as once, few, many or a class for expanded clones.

D gene,J gene,clone size,V gene,CDR3 DNA,CDR3 protein
TRBD1,TRBJ2-7,few,TRBV18,TGTGCCAGCTCACCACCGAACAGGGGAAGCTCCTACGAGCAGTACTTC,CASSPPNRGSSYEQYF
TRBD2,TRBJ2-1,NA,TRBV7-3,TGTGCCAGCAGCTCCCTAGCGGGAGTGGGGAATGAGCAGTTCTTC,CASSSLAGVGNEQFF
NA,TRBJ1-3,NA,TRBV7-9,TGTGCCAGCAGCTTAGACAGGTTCGACTCTGGAAACACCATATATTTT,CASSLDRFDSGNTIYF
NA,TRBJ2-5,NA,TRBV6-5,TGTGCCAGCAGTGCCCGGGACACGGGGGTGTTTGAGCAGTACTTC,CASSARDTGVFEQYF
TRBD2,TRBJ2-5,few,TRBV6-2/TRBV6-3,TGTGCCAGCAAGACTAGCGGGGTCGAGACCCAGTACTTC,CASKTSGVETQYF
TRBD2,TRBJ2-1,few,TRBV6-5,TGTGCCAGCAGTGCCATAGCGGGGCACAATGAGCAGTTCTTC,CASSAIAGHNEQFF
TRBD2,TRBJ2-2,NA,TRBV29-1,TGCAGCGTCCGGTCCACTAGCGGGGGGAACACCGGGGAGCTGTTTTTT,CSVRSTSGGNTGELFF
TRBD1,TRBJ2-2,few,TRBV29-1,TGCAGCGTTTACATGGCCCCAGGGACAGGTGGGAACACCGGGGAGCTGTTTTTT,CSVYMAPGTGGNTGELFF
TRBD2,TRBJ2-7,NA,TRBV20-1,TGCAGTGCTGGACAACTAGCCAGTGGGAGGGCTGGATTTAGGGAGCAGTACTTC,CSAGQLASGRAGFREQYF
NA,TRBJ1-2,NA,TRBV7-3,TGTGCCAGCAGCTTAGGTAGACAAGGGGGAGACCATGGCTACACCTTC,CASSLGRQGGDHGYTF
NA,TRBJ2-5,few,TRBV29-1,TGCAGCGTTCATCTAGGGGGGGAGACCCAGTACTTC,CSVHLGGETQYF
TRBD2,TRBJ2-1,NA,TRBV7-9,TGTGCCAGCAGCCGTAGAGAAGCGGGGGGACACAATGAGCAGTTCTTC,CASSRREAGGHNEQFF
NA,TRBJ2-5,few,TRBV30,TGTGCCTGGAGTGTCGGGGAGACCCAGTACTTC,CAWSVGETQYF
NA,TRBJ1-2,few,TRBV5-4,TGTGCCAGCAGCTTGCCCGACAAGGGGGTCTATGGCTACACCTTC,CASSLPDKGVYGYTF
TRBD2,TRBJ2-1,few,TRBV11-2,TGTGCCAGCAGTCCTCTGGCGGGGGGCCGTTACAATGAGCAGTTCTTC,CASSPLAGGRYNEQFF
TRBD1,TRBJ2-7,NA,TRBV6-2/TRBV6-3,TGTGCCAGCAGTCGGGACAGCCGCTACGAGCAGTACTTC,CASSRDSRYEQYF
NA,TRBJ1-1,few,TRBV3-1,TGTGCCAGCAGCCAAGAAGATCTAGGGATGGGAACTGAAGCTTTCTTT,CASSQEDLGMGTEAFF
TRBD2,TRBJ2-2,few,TRBV4-2,TGTGCCAGCAGCCAAAGGTCGGGACTAGCGGGCTTGAACACCGGGGAGCTGTTTTTT,CASSQRSGLAGLNTGELFF
TRBD2,TRBJ2-3,NA,TRBV20-1,TGCAGTGCAGCGGTAGCGGGGGAACCCACAGATACGCAGTATTTT,CSAAVAGEPTDTQYF
NA,TRBJ2-3,NA,TRBV7-3,TGTGCCAGCAGCCCTTGGCCCGACAGCCTCACAGATACGCAGTATTTT,CASSPWPDSLTDTQYF
NA,TRBJ2-7,NA,TRBV9,TGTGCCAGCAGCGTAGAGGGCCAAACCTACGAGCAGTACTTC,CASSVEGQTYEQYF
NA,TRBJ1-1,few,TRBV5-8,TGTGCCAGCAGCTTGACAGACTACACTGAAGCTTTCTTT,CASSLTDYTEAFF
NA,TRBJ2-7,few,TRBV10-3,TGTGCCATCAGAGGGATCGGGGTTTACGAGCAGTACTTC,CAIRGIGVYEQYF
NA,TRBJ2-3,few,TRBV12-3/TRBV12-4,TGTGCCAGCAGGCAGGGTATAAGCCCAGATACGCAGTATTTT,CASRQGISPDTQYF
NA,TRBJ2-2,NA,TRBV5-4,TGTGCCAGCAGCTGGGACTCCGCGGAGCTGTTTTTT,CASSWDSAELFF
TRBD2,TRBJ2-1,NA,TRBV6-5,TGTGCCAGCAGTTATAATGTCGGGACTAGCGGAACCAATGAGCAGTTCTTC,CASSYNVGTSGTNEQFF
TRBD1,TRBJ2-7,NA,TRBV25-1,TGTGCCAGCAGTGAGGGGACAGGTGCCCTCTACGAGCAGTACTTC,CASSEGTGALYEQYF
NA,TRBJ2-5,many,TRBV7-7,TGTGCTAGCAGCTCTTTCGGCCGTGATTCGGAGACCCAGTACTTC,CASSSFGRDSETQYF
TRBD2,TRBJ2-3,NA,TRBV20-1,TGCAGTGCTAGAGTAGCGGGAGGGCCGCGGACAGATACGCAGTATTTT,CSARVAGGPRTDTQYF
NA,TRBJ1-2,NA,TRBV29-1,TGCAGCGTTCTTGGGCCCCGCGATGGCTACACCTTC,CSVLGPRDGYTF
NA,TRBJ2-2,few,TRBV11-2,TGTGCCAGCAGCTTAGATACGCGGCGGGGCACCGGGGAGCTGTTTTTT,CASSLDTRRGTGELFF
TRBD2,TRBJ2-7,many,TRBV4-2,TGTGCCAGCAGCCCGGGACTAGCCTACGAGCAGTACTTC,CASSPGLAYEQYF
NA,TRBJ1-1,NA,TRBV4-1,TGCGCCAGCAGCCAGCCAGGCCGGCGGGGGACTGAAGCTTTCTTT,CASSQPGRRGTEAFF
NA,TRBJ1-2,few,TRBV2,TGTGCCAGCAGTGAAGGCCCTTATGGCTACACCTTC,CASSEGPYGYTF
TRBD1,TRBJ2-7,NA,TRBV7-9,TGTGCCAGCAGGTCAGCGGACAGGGGGCGTCTCGAGCAGTACTTC,CASRSADRGRLEQYF
NA,TRBJ2-2,NA,TRBV6-2/TRBV6-3,TGTGCCAGCAGTTACTCGCGGAGCGGACCCACCGGGGAGCTGTTTTTT,CASSYSRSGPTGELFF
TRBD1,TRBJ2-1,NA,TRBV7-8,TGTGCCAGCAGCTTTTTCGACAGGGGGCAATACAATGAGCAGTTCTTC,CASSFFDRGQYNEQFF
TRBD2,TRBJ2-3,few,TRBV11-2,TGTGCCAGCATCCAAGGGCGGGGAGCGGGAGGGCGGGCAGATACGCAGTATTTT,CASIQGRGAGGRADTQYF
NA,TRBJ1-5,NA,TRBV5-1,TGCGCCAGCAGCTTTGTCCGACCCAGGATTACTAGGCGGTCACTGTGTAGCAATCAGCCCCAGCATTTT,CASSFVRPRITRRSLCSNQPQHF
NA,TRBJ1-1,NA,TRBV7-3,TGTGCCTCCAGTGAGATCGGGGGGACTGAAGCTTTCTTT,CASSEIGGTEAFF
NA,TRBJ1-1,few,TRBV20-1,TGCAGTGCTAGAGGTCGAGGGGAAACTGAAGCTTTCTTT,CSARGRGETEAFF
NA,TRBJ2-3,NA,TRBV7-9,TGTGCCAGCAGCTCCAGGGACATCATCACAGATACGCAGTATTTT,CASSSRDIITDTQYF
NA,TRBJ2-1,few,TRBV5-5,TGTGCCAGCAGCCCTACCGTGGGTGAGCAGTTCTTC,CASSPTVGEQFF
NA,TRBJ1-1,NA,TRBV12-3/TRBV12-4,TGTGCCAGCAGTTTACTAAACCCCCGGGACGCAGGTTGTTTCTTT,CASSLLNPRDAGCFF